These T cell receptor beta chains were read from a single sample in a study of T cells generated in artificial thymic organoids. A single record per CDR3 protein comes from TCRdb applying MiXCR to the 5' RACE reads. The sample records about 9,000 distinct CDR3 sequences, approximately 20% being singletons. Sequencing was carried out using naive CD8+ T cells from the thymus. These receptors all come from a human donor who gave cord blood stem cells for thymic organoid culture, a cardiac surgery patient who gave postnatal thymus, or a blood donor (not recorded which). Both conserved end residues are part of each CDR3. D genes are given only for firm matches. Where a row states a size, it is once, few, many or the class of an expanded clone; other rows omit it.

CDR3: CASSLALAGGTDEQFF; DNA: TGTGCCAGCAGCTTAGCTCTAGCGGGAGGGACCGATGAGCAGTTCTTC; D: TRBD2; size: many; J: TRBJ2-1; V: TRBV7-9
CDR3: CASSRASGNQETQYF; DNA: TGCGCCAGCAGCCGGGCTAGCGGAAACCAAGAGACCCAGTACTTC; D: TRBD2; size: medium-sized; J: TRBJ2-5; V: TRBV4-1
CDR3: CASSLEGYEQYF; DNA: TGTGCCAGCAGTTTGGAGGGGTACGAGCAGTACTTC; D: .; size: medium-sized; J: TRBJ2-7; V: TRBV28
CDR3: CASSPNSGRADTRYF; DNA: TGCGCCAGCAGTCCCAATAGCGGGAGAGCAGATACGCGGTATTTT; D: TRBD2; size: .; J: TRBJ2-3; V: TRBV10-2
CDR3: CASSFYQVAANSYNEQFF; DNA: TGTGCCAGCAGTTTTTATCAGGTAGCAGCAAACTCCTACAATGAGCAGTTCTTC; D: .; size: many; J: TRBJ2-1; V: TRBV27
CDR3: CASSFSGSATQPQHF; DNA: TGTGCCAGCAGCTTTTCAGGGAGTGCCACTCAGCCCCAGCATTTT; D: .; size: .; J: TRBJ1-5; V: TRBV5-5
CDR3: CSVEYRTQETQYF; DNA: TGCAGCGTTGAGTACAGGACCCAAGAGACCCAGTACTTC; D: .; size: .; J: TRBJ2-5; V: TRBV29-1
CDR3: CASSLGTDTQYF; DNA: TGTGCCAGCAGCCTGGGTACAGATACGCAGTATTTT; D: .; size: medium-sized; J: TRBJ2-3; V: TRBV7-6
CDR3: CSARELKGSRNEQFF; DNA: TGCAGTGCTAGAGAGCTGAAGGGCTCGAGAAATGAGCAGTTCTTC; D: .; size: medium-sized; J: TRBJ2-1; V: TRBV20-1
CDR3: CASSGSNEQYF; DNA: TGCGCCAGCAGTGGGTCAAACGAGCAGTACTTC; D: .; size: .; J: TRBJ2-7; V: TRBV5-1
CDR3: CASSQVRGAYGYTF; DNA: TGCGCCAGCAGCCAAGTAAGGGGGGCCTATGGCTACACCTTC; D: .; size: .; J: TRBJ1-2; V: TRBV4-1
CDR3: CASRDPAGSSYNEQFF; DNA: TGCGCCAGCAGGGATCCAGCGGGGAGCTCCTACAATGAGCAGTTCTTC; D: TRBD2; size: medium-sized; J: TRBJ2-1; V: TRBV4-1
CDR3: CAWSETAGGLLDEQFF; DNA: TGTGCCTGGAGTGAAACGGCGGGGGGGCTATTAGATGAGCAGTTCTTC; D: TRBD2; size: many; J: TRBJ2-1; V: TRBV30
CDR3: CASRIRTGRPEAFF; DNA: TGTGCCAGCAGGATCCGGACAGGGCGACCTGAAGCTTTCTTT; D: TRBD1; size: medium-sized; J: TRBJ1-1; V: TRBV6-1
CDR3: CASTPGSGPSSPLHF; DNA: TGTGCCAGCACCCCCGGGAGCGGTCCAAGTTCACCCCTCCACTTT; D: .; size: medium-sized; J: TRBJ1-6; V: TRBV27
CDR3: CASSLTGHHNQPQHF; DNA: TGTGCCAGCAGTTTAACGGGACACCACAATCAGCCCCAGCATTTT; D: .; size: medium-sized; J: TRBJ1-5; V: TRBV12-3/TRBV12-4
CDR3: CASSHRLVGGQEAQYF; DNA: TGTGCCAGCAGCCACCGACTAGTGGGGGGACAAGAGGCCCAGTACTTC; D: .; size: .; J: TRBJ2-5; V: TRBV7-2
CDR3: CASSLLQGSAGVWSYNEQFF; DNA: TGCGCCAGCAGCTTGTTACAGGGTTCTGCGGGAGTTTGGTCCTACAATGAGCAGTTCTTC; D: .; size: medium-sized; J: TRBJ2-1; V: TRBV5-1
CDR3: CASSHGQFGELFF; DNA: TGCGCCAGCAGCCACGGACAGTTTGGGGAGCTGTTTTTT; D: .; size: many; J: TRBJ2-2; V: TRBV4-3
CDR3: CAGSIDLGANVLTF; DNA: TGTGCCGGCAGCATCGACCTTGGGGCCAACGTCCTGACTTTC; D: .; size: .; J: TRBJ2-6; V: TRBV7-9
CDR3: CASSAQGTDTQYF; DNA: TGTGCCAGCAGTGCCCAGGGTACAGATACGCAGTATTTT; D: .; size: many; J: TRBJ2-3; V: TRBV12-3/TRBV12-4
CDR3: CASSFTSGGYEQYF; DNA: TGTGCCAGCAGTTTTACTAGCGGCGGATACGAGCAGTACTTC; D: TRBD2; size: medium-sized; J: TRBJ2-7; V: TRBV28
CDR3: CASHGGSTDTQYF; DNA: TGTGCCAGCCACGGCGGTAGCACAGATACGCAGTATTTT; D: .; size: medium-sized; J: TRBJ2-3; V: TRBV6-5
CDR3: CASSLNTLQGYEQYF; DNA: TGCGCCAGCAGCTTGAACACCCTACAGGGCTACGAGCAGTACTTC; D: .; size: medium-sized; J: TRBJ2-7; V: TRBV5-1
CDR3: CASSQQVDSGTGGYNEQFF; DNA: TGCGCCAGCAGCCAGCAAGTCGACTCTGGGACAGGGGGCTACAATGAGCAGTTCTTC; D: TRBD1; size: .; J: TRBJ2-1; V: TRBV4-3
CDR3: CASSPGEDRGLSSYNSPLHF; DNA: TGTGCCAGCAGCCCCGGGGAGGACAGGGGCCTTAGCTCCTATAATTCACCCCTCCACTTT; D: TRBD1; size: .; J: TRBJ1-6; V: TRBV11-2
CDR3: CASSRLPLPGNQPQHF; DNA: TGCGCCAGCAGCCGCCTCCCCCTGCCAGGGAATCAGCCCCAGCATTTT; D: .; size: few; J: TRBJ1-5; V: TRBV4-1
CDR3: CSALSDRGPYNEQFF; DNA: TGCAGTGCTCTCTCCGACAGGGGGCCCTACAATGAGCAGTTCTTC; D: TRBD1; size: many; J: TRBJ2-1; V: TRBV20-1
CDR3: CASSGAVEKSFYGYTF; DNA: TGCGCCAGCAGCGGGGCAGTCGAAAAATCATTCTATGGCTACACCTTC; D: .; size: medium-sized; J: TRBJ1-2; V: TRBV10-2
CDR3: CASSLRGGPANTEAFF; DNA: TGTGCCAGCAGTCTGAGAGGCGGCCCGGCTAACACTGAAGCTTTCTTT; D: .; size: medium-sized; J: TRBJ1-1; V: TRBV28
CDR3: CASSQHRGATQYF; DNA: TGCGCCAGCAGCCAACATAGGGGTGCTACGCAGTATTTT; D: .; size: many; J: TRBJ2-3; V: TRBV4-3
CDR3: CASSQDWKQGANYGYTF; DNA: TGCGCCAGCAGCCAAGATTGGAAACAGGGGGCGAACTATGGCTACACCTTC; D: TRBD1; size: .; J: TRBJ1-2; V: TRBV4-1
CDR3: CAISDPNPGTDAQYF; DNA: TGTGCCATCAGTGACCCGAACCCAGGCACAGATGCGCAGTATTTT; D: .; size: .; J: TRBJ2-3; V: TRBV10-3
CDR3: CASSSPGQSSYSNQPQHF; DNA: TGTGCCAGCAGCTCACCGGGACAGTCGTCGTATAGCAATCAGCCCCAGCATTTT; D: .; size: many; J: TRBJ1-5; V: TRBV21-1
CDR3: CASSFYGTGGRTEAFF; DNA: TGTGCCAGCAGCTTCTACGGGACAGGGGGAAGGACTGAAGCTTTCTTT; D: TRBD1; size: medium-sized; J: TRBJ1-1; V: TRBV27
CDR3: CASSGYQETQYF; DNA: TGTGCCAGCTCCGGGTACCAAGAGACCCAGTACTTC; D: .; size: medium-sized; J: TRBJ2-5; V: TRBV18
CDR3: CSARDSSYEQYF; DNA: TGCAGTGCTCGGGACAGCTCCTACGAGCAGTACTTC; D: TRBD1; size: medium-sized; J: TRBJ2-7; V: TRBV20-1
CDR3: CAWSVGQGNTEAFF; DNA: TGTGCCTGGAGTGTTGGACAGGGGAACACTGAAGCTTTCTTT; D: TRBD1; size: few; J: TRBJ1-1; V: TRBV30
CDR3: CASSEQVLNYGYTF; DNA: TGTGCCAGCAGTGAGCAGGTCCTTAACTATGGCTACACCTTC; D: .; size: medium-sized; J: TRBJ1-2; V: TRBV6-1
CDR3: CASSLPSGTAGHEQYF; DNA: TGTGCCAGCAGCCTCCCATCCGGGACAGCAGGCCACGAGCAGTACTTC; D: TRBD1; size: few; J: TRBJ2-7; V: TRBV7-9
CDR3: CASSWSAAGEKLFF; DNA: TGTGCCAGCAGTTGGTCGGCAGCTGGGGAAAAACTGTTTTTT; D: .; size: medium-sized; J: TRBJ1-4; V: TRBV6-5
CDR3: CASSKTSGRLIETQYF; DNA: TGTGCCAGCAGCAAGACTAGCGGGAGGTTGATCGAGACCCAGTACTTC; D: TRBD2; size: medium-sized; J: TRBJ2-5; V: TRBV11-1
CDR3: CASSSPGFGEDTEAFF; DNA: TGTGCCAGCAGCTCTCCCGGGTTTGGGGAGGACACTGAAGCTTTCTTT; D: .; size: medium-sized; J: TRBJ1-1; V: TRBV5-4
CDR3: CASSTYRDYYTGELFF; DNA: TGTGCCAGCAGCACTTACCGGGACTACTACACCGGGGAGCTGTTTTTT; D: TRBD2; size: medium-sized; J: TRBJ2-2; V: TRBV13
CDR3: CASSFQFPEQETQYF; DNA: TGTGCCAGTAGTTTTCAGTTCCCCGAGCAAGAGACCCAGTACTTC; D: .; size: few; J: TRBJ2-5; V: TRBV12-3/TRBV12-4
CDR3: CASSFMTGVHYGYTF; DNA: TGTGCCAGCAGTTTCATGACAGGGGTTCACTACGGCTACACCTTC; D: TRBD1; size: .; J: TRBJ1-2; V: TRBV12-3/TRBV12-4
CDR3: CASSRGKGLAGGLNLYEQYF; DNA: TGTGCCAGCAGCCGGGGCAAGGGACTAGCGGGAGGCTTAAACCTCTACGAGCAGTACTTC; D: TRBD2; size: few; J: TRBJ2-7; V: TRBV7-9
CDR3: CASGWRSTDTQYF; DNA: TGCGCCAGCGGGTGGAGGAGCACAGATACGCAGTATTTT; D: .; size: few; J: TRBJ2-3; V: TRBV4-1
CDR3: CASRKDTYQPQHF; DNA: TGTGCCAGCAGAAAGGACACATATCAGCCCCAGCATTTT; D: .; size: medium-sized; J: TRBJ1-5; V: TRBV6-1
CDR3: CASSRRGGLEQYF; DNA: TGTGCCAGCAGTCGCAGGGGTGGTCTGGAGCAGTACTTC; D: .; size: medium-sized; J: TRBJ2-7; V: TRBV28
CDR3: CASSLVQDTGELFF; DNA: TGTGCCAGCAGTTTAGTCCAGGACACCGGGGAGCTGTTTTTT; D: .; size: .; J: TRBJ2-2; V: TRBV27
CDR3: CASSLGPGTHTDTQYF; DNA: TGTGCCAGCAGCTTAGGGCCTGGGACTCACACAGATACGCAGTATTTT; D: .; size: .; J: TRBJ2-3; V: TRBV11-2
CDR3: CASSTRQGAYEQYF; DNA: TGCGCCAGCAGCACCCGACAGGGGGCGTACGAGCAGTACTTC; D: TRBD1; size: many; J: TRBJ2-7; V: TRBV4-3